These 9 T cell receptor beta chains originate from one sample sequenced in a study of shared clonotypes between healthy human individuals. This table comes from immunoSEQ multiplex PCR, and its TCRdb copy is limited to in-frame clones, with some not included. This sample has 97,000 or so clones; less than 50% occur once, and the top ten carry approximately 16%. Sequencing input: PBMCs. These receptors were taken from a woman aged 40 to 55 in good health. Some clones in this sample may be carry-over from other donors' samples.

On this clone itself: Only one base separates this from a far larger clonotype, so it likely reflects a read error. Additional DNA sequences in this sample encode the identical CDR3. The chain links TRBV30 to TRBJ2-5, with 7 nucleotides matching TRBD1. V shed 5 bases, J shed 1 base, and the junction held 4 bases outside the gene matches. The CDR3 runs to 13 residues. Germline V gives CDR1 GTSNPN, CDR2 SVGIG (reference sequence). The CDR3 sequence: CAWHGQVQETQYF. The DNA for the CDR3 is TGTGCCTGGCATGGACAGGTCCAAGAGACCCAGTACTTC. The full variable domain, with the rest looked up from reference TRBV30 and TRBJ2-5, is SQTIHQWPATLVQPVGSPLSLECTVEGTSNPNLYWYRQAAGRGLQLLFYSVGIGQISSEVPQNLSASRPQDRQFILSSKKLLLSDSGFYLCAWHGQVQETQYFGPGTRLLVL.

This clone showed up many times. The CDR3 bases are TGTGCCAGCAGCCCGAGCGGAGTTGGGTACGAGCAGTACTTC. This sequence encodes CASSPSGVGYEQYF. The chain links TRBV7-2 to TRBJ2-7, with D tentatively TRBD2 (5 bases). The V end was cut by 5 bases, the J end by 4 bases, with 15 bases between. Germline values: CDR1 SGHTA, CDR2 FQGNSA. The CDR3 extends over 14 amino acids.

This clone was seen at least ten times. This chain links TRBV30 with TRBJ2-7; 9 nucleotides agree with TRBD1. V shed 6 bases, J shed 3 bases, and the junction held 3 bases outside the gene matches. This CDR3 has 12 residues. CDR1 is GTSNPN and CDR2 is SVGIG in the germline V gene (reference sequence). The CDR3 sequence: CACMDRGYEQYF. The CDR3 DNA reads TGTGCCTGCATGGACAGGGGCTACGAGCAGTACTTC.

This clone was recorded many times. The junction does not match germline at one end; this may be a read error. The chain employs TRBV5-1 and TRBJ1-1; 7 bases agree with TRBD1. Per the germline V gene, CDR1 is SGHRS and CDR2 is YFSETQ. The CDR3 totals 13 residues. The CDR3 sequence: CASSPDGTDRLIF. The DNA of the CDR3 is TGCGCCAGCAGCCCGGACGGGACAGACCGCCTTATCTTT.

This clone was recorded at least ten times. The chain recombines TRBV29-1 with TRBJ1-1, with 9 bases matching TRBD1. The ends lost 7 bases at V and 5 bases at J; junction bases unmatched: 11. The germline V gene has CDR1 SQVTM and CDR2 ANQGSEA. This CDR3 contains 14 residues. The CDR3 is CSGMLQGAWTEAFF. DNA for the CDR3: TGCAGCGGGATGCTACAGGGGGCGTGGACTGAAGCTTTCTTT. The whole variable domain, remainder taken from reference TRBV29-1 and TRBJ1-1, is SAVISQKPSRDICQRGTSLTIQCQVDSQVTMMFWYRQQPGQSLTLIATANQGSEATYESGFVIDKFPISRPNLTFSTLTVSNMSPEDSSIYLCSGMLQGAWTEAFFGQGTRLTVV.

This clone was recorded a few times. The rearrangement uses TRBV19 and TRBJ2-3, with TRBD1 identical over 11 bases. There are 14 residues in the CDR3. The V segment lost 8 bases and the J segment 4 bases; nucleotides outside the gene matches: 5. Germline V CDR1 and CDR2: LNHDA, SQIVND (reference sequence). The CDR3 coding sequence is TGTGCCAGTCGGGACAGGGGGAGGTCAGATACGCAGTATTTT. Encoded protein: CASRDRGRSDTQYF.

The chain couples TRBV4-3 to TRBJ2-7; TRBD2 aligns across 12 bases. The V segment lost 2 bases and the J segment 6 bases; nucleotides outside the gene matches: 5. Germline CDR1 reads LGHNA; CDR2 reads YSLEER. The CDR3 extends over 15 amino acids. The CDR3 spells CASSQTSGRTGEQYF. The CDR3 coding sequence is TGCGCCAGCAGCCAAACTAGCGGGAGGACTGGCGAGCAGTACTTC.

The chain links TRBV4-3 to TRBJ2-6, with D unresolved. V was shortened by 0 bases and J by 0 bases, with 9 bases between the two germline ends. Germline loops: CDR1 LGHNA, CDR2 YSLEER. The CDR3 covers 17 residues. Here the CDR3 reads CASSQDPPISGANVLTF. In nucleotides, the CDR3 is TGCGCCAGCAGCCAAGATCCACCCATCTCTGGGGCCAACGTCCTGACTTTC.

This clone has ten or more counts. This chain joins TRBV6-5 and TRBJ2-7; 7 bases fit TRBD1. V gave up 6 bases and J gave up 3 bases; unmatched junction bases: 8. The CDR3 is 14 residues long. Germline V gives CDR1 MNHEY, CDR2 SVGAGI. The DNA for the CDR3 is TGTGCCAGCAGCAGACAGGGTTCAGACTACGAGCAGTACTTC. Its protein product is CASSRQGSDYEQYF.